What follows describes a single T cell receptor beta chain. This entry is derived from a study of CD8 T cells in Susac syndrome. Roughly 0.5 to 1 ug RNA was reverse transcribed with random hexamers. TCRdb ran MiXCR on the immunoSEQ multiplex PCR reads and lists one entry per CDR3 protein. Here the sample spans roughly 200,000 distinct CDR3 sequences, 85% to 95% being singletons. Sequences were obtained from CD8+ T cells from PBMCs. The TCR was taken from a human donor with multiple sclerosis.

The CDR3 loop is CASSEGRANTEAFF. The CDR3 nucleotides read TGTGCCAGCAGTGAAGGCAGGGCGAACACTGAAGCTTTCTTT. V and J are TRBV2 and TRBJ1-1; D may be TRBD1 (5 bases). Germline CDR1 and CDR2: SNHLY and FYNNEI. The length of the CDR3 is 14 residues. V gave up 1 base and J gave up 1 base, with 7 bases separating them.